This T cell receptor (beta chain) was sequenced for a study of identifying expanded T cells in peripheral blood. V shed 5 bases and J shed 2 bases, with 9 bases lying between them. CDR3 size: 14 residues. Germline V CDR1 and CDR2: MDHEN, SYDVKM. TCRdb's copy holds only in-frame clones and misses some; the assay was immunoSEQ multiplex PCR. Among about 130,000 clones listed, 86% were seen once. The chain combines TRBV28 with TRBJ2-2; D gene ambiguous. The clonotype was recovered from a person aged 18-70 years in good health. Sequencing was done on a sample of blood. CDR3 nucleotides: TGTGCCAGCAGTAACACACTAAACACCGGGGAGCTGTTTTTT. As protein: CASSNTLNTGELFF.